A selection of T cell receptor beta chains follows, all from one sample in a study of T cells in Graves' hyperthyroidism and ophthalmopathy. TCRdb passed the multiplex PCR reads through MiXCR, listing each CDR3 protein once. The data hold approximately 870,000 distinct CDR3 sequences, with over 35% observed a single time. The sequencing sample was made of blood. The receptors were sampled from a man aged 18 to 30 with Graves' hyperthyroidism. Both conserved end residues are part of each CDR3. D genes are given only for firm matches. Clone sizes are given selectively: once, few, many, or a class where the clone is expanded.

v_call,cdr3_length,j_call,d_call,clone_size,cdr3_nt,cdr3_aa
TRBV7-2,17,TRBJ2-5,TRBD1,.,TGTGCCAGCAGCTGGGGACAGGGTGAATTATTTTGGGAGACCCAGTACTTC,CASSWGQGELFWETQYF
TRBV2,15,TRBJ2-2,.,.,TGTGCCAGCAGTGGAGGACAGTCGTACACCGGGGAGCTGTTTTTT,CASSGGQSYTGELFF
TRBV9,15,TRBJ1-3,.,.,TGTGCCAGCAGCCCCCAGGACAGTTCTGGAAACACCATATATTTT,CASSPQDSSGNTIYF
TRBV7-2,15,TRBJ1-4,.,few,TGTGCCAGCAGCCAAGAAGGAGGGCGCGGGGAAAAACTGTTTTTT,CASSQEGGRGEKLFF
TRBV29-1,9,TRBJ1-2,.,.,TGCAGCGTCCTCAGGGGCTACACCTTC,CSVLRGYTF
TRBV29-1,17,TRBJ2-3,TRBD2,few,TGCAGCGTTGAAGATCCCGGCCGGCGGGGGAGCACAGATACGCAGTATTTT,CSVEDPGRRGSTDTQYF
TRBV29-1,11,TRBJ2-7,TRBD1,many,TGCAGCGTTGAAGACGGAACAGGGGTAGACTTC,CSVEDGTGVDF
TRBV5-1,14,TRBJ1-4,.,.,TGCGCCAGCAGCTTGTTTGGGACGGCCGAAAAACTGTTTTTT,CASSLFGTAEKLFF
TRBV19,15,TRBJ2-7,.,.,TGTGCCAGTAGTATTTTGGGGACGGGGGCCGAGGAGCAGTACTTC,CASSILGTGAEEQYF
TRBV9,16,TRBJ2-2,.,.,TGTGCCAGCAGCGTAGAGGATGGGTTGAACACCGGGGAGCTGTTTTTT,CASSVEDGLNTGELFF
TRBV29-1,11,TRBJ2-7,.,many,TGCAGCGCCGAGCGAGATGACGAGCAGTACTTC,CSAERDDEQYF
TRBV2,15,TRBJ1-1,.,.,TGTGCCAGCAGGGACCCCGGGGGGGTTGGGAATGAAGCTTTCTTT,CASRDPGGVGNEAFF
TRBV5-1,14,TRBJ2-2,.,many,TGCGCCAGCAGCATCCAGGGGTTCACCGGGGAGCTGTTTTTT,CASSIQGFTGELFF
TRBV10-3,12,TRBJ2-7,TRBD1,.,TGTGCCATCGGGACAGGGAGGCTCGAGCAGTACTTC,CAIGTGRLEQYF
TRBV20-1,14,TRBJ1-1,.,.,TGCAGTGCCGAACGGGGGGCGTCCCGGACTGAAGCTTTCTTT,CSAERGASRTEAFF
TRBV14,14,TRBJ2-7,.,.,TGTGCCAGCAGCCCCGGGCCCACAAACTACGAGCAGTACTTC,CASSPGPTNYEQYF
TRBV12-3/TRBV12-4,12,TRBJ1-1,.,many,TGTGCCAGCAGTTTGGCGGGTCTAGAAGCTTTCTTT,CASSLAGLEAFF
TRBV9,14,TRBJ2-5,.,.,TGTACCAGCAGCAACTCTGGACAGCAAGAGACCCAGTACTTC,CTSSNSGQQETQYF
TRBV19,14,TRBJ2-5,.,.,TGTGCCAGTAGTAACGCGGTGGCCGGGTCGACCCAGTACTTC,CASSNAVAGSTQYF
TRBV5-5,12,TRBJ1-1,.,.,TGTGCCAGCAGCTGGACTCTAGCCGAAGCTTTCTTT,CASSWTLAEAFF
TRBV13,17,TRBJ1-2,.,few,TGTGCCAGCAGCTCACATATGCAACAGGTAGTTAACTATGGCTACACCTTC,CASSSHMQQVVNYGYTF
TRBV5-5,15,TRBJ1-1,TRBD1,few,TGTGCCAGCAGCCCGGGACAGGGTTACGGCACTGAAGCTTTCTTT,CASSPGQGYGTEAFF
TRBV7-2,14,TRBJ2-7,TRBD2,.,TGTGCCAGCAGCTTACGGGAGGGATATCACGAGCAGTACTTC,CASSLREGYHEQYF
TRBV9,14,TRBJ2-5,TRBD1,.,TGTGCCAGCAGCGCGGGGACAGGGGCGGAGACCCAGTACTTC,CASSAGTGAETQYF
TRBV7-2,15,TRBJ1-2,.,.,TGTGCCAGCAGCTTAGTACCTAAGACAACCTATGGCTACACCTTC,CASSLVPKTTYGYTF
TRBV20-1,14,TRBJ1-1,.,many,TGCAGTGCTAGGACCCCAGCCTTGAACACTGAAGCTTTCTTT,CSARTPALNTEAFF
TRBV7-2,15,TRBJ2-7,.,few,TGTGCCAGCAGCTTAGTTGGGTTGGGGCGCTACGAGCAGTACTTC,CASSLVGLGRYEQYF
TRBV7-2,15,TRBJ2-7,.,few,TGTGCCAGCAGCTTAGAGTATCAGAGCTCCTACGAGCAGTACTTC,CASSLEYQSSYEQYF
TRBV25-1,13,TRBJ1-2,.,many,TGTGCCAGCAGTGAAGGTGGGAACTATGGCTACACCTTC,CASSEGGNYGYTF
TRBV2,14,TRBJ2-5,TRBD1,.,TGTGCCAGCAGCGGGACAGGGGTCGGCGAGACCCAGTACTTC,CASSGTGVGETQYF
TRBV5-1,15,TRBJ2-2,TRBD1,.,TGCGCCAGCAGCCTGGGACAGGGGAAGACCGGGGAGCTGTTTTTT,CASSLGQGKTGELFF
TRBV20-1,14,TRBJ2-5,TRBD1,.,TGCAGTGCCGATGCGGGACAGGGGCGCGAGACCCAGTACTTC,CSADAGQGRETQYF
TRBV12-3/TRBV12-4,16,TRBJ1-1,.,.,TGTGCCAGCAGCTTAACGGGGGGACTCCCCACCTTTGAAGCTTTCTTT,CASSLTGGLPTFEAFF